This T cell receptor beta chain was found in a study of blood T cell repertoires in COVID-19. As processed by the authors: Estimation of nucleated cell counts was performed using reference gene primer amplification. The data were produced by immunoSEQ multiplex PCR, yet TCRdb's version contains in-frame clones alone and is incomplete. V and J calls and clone size follow that table, whereas D and trimming were derived from the DNA. The sample holds some 58,000 clones, approximately 89% seen once. Germline V CDR1 and CDR2: SGDLS, YYNGEE. V was shortened by 4 bases and J by 6 bases, with 11 bases between the two germline ends. The CDR3 has 13 amino acids.

The chain uses TRBV9 and TRBJ2-1; D uncertain. The sequenced sample consisted of peripheral blood. The sequence derives from a human donor in a cohort sampled during active COVID-19. The CDR3 reads CASSKIPFNEQFF. DNA for the CDR3: TGTGCCAGCAGCAAAATCCCGTTCAATGAGCAGTTCTTC.